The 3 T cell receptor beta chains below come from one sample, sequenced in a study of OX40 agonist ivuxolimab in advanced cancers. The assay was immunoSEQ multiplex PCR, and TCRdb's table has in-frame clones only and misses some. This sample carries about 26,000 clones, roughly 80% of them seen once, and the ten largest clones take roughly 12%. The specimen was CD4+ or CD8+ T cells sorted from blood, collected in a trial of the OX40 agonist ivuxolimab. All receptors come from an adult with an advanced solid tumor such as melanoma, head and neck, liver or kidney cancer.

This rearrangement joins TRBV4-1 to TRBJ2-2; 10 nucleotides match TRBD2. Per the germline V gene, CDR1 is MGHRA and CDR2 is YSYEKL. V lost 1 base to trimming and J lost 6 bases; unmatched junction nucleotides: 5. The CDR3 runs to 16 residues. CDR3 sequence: CASSQVRSGGAGELFF. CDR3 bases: TGCGCCAGCAGCCAAGTTCGAAGCGGGGGGGCCGGGGAGCTGTTTTTT.

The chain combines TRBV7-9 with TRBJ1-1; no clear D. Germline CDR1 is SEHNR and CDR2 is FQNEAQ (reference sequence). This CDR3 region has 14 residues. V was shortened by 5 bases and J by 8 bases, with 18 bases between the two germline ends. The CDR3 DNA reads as TGTGCCAGCAGCCCCCCAGCCGATCTAAGGGAAGCTTTCTTT. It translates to CASSPPADLREAFF.

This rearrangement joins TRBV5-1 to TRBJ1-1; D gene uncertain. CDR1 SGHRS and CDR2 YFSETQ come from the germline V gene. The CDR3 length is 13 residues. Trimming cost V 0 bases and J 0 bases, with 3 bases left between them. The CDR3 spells CASSLVVNTEAFF. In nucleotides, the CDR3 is TGCGCCAGCAGCTTGGTGGTGAACACTGAAGCTTTCTTT. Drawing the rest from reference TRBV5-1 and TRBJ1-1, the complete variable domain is KAGVTQTPRYLIKTRGQQVTLSCSPISGHRSVSWYQQTPGQGLQFLFEYFSETQRNKGNFPGRFSGRQFSNSRSEMNVSTLELGDSALYLCASSLVVNTEAFFGQGTRLTVV.